This T cell receptor (beta chain) was sequenced during a study of blood T cell repertoires in COVID-19. Clones were read by immunoSEQ multiplex PCR, and TCRdb kept only the in-frame ones, dropping some. The sample consists of tens of thousands of clones, roughly 90% of them appearing once. With 2 bases removed from V and 5 bases from J, the gap between germline ends came to 8 bases. The CDR3 runs 12 residues. Germline values: CDR1 GTSNPN, CDR2 SVGIG (reference sequence). The sequenced sample was peripheral blood. The TCR comes from a man aged 65 to 79 with active or convalescent COVID-19. V usage is TRBV30 and J usage is TRBJ2-3; D is perhaps TRBD1 (5 bases). The CDR3 coding sequence is TGTGCCTGGAGTTTCAGGGTAGATACGCAGTATTTT. It codes for CAWSFRVDTQYF.